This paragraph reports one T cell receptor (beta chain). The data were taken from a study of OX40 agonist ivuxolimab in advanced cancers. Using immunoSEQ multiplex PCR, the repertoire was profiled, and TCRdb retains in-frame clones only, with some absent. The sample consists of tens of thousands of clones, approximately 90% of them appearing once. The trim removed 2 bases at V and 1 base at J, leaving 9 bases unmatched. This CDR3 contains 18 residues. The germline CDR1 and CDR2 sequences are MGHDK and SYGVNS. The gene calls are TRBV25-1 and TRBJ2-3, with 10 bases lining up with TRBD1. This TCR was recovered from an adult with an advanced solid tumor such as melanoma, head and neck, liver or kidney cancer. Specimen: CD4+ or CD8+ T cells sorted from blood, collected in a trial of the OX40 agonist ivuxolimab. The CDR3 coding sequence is TGTGCCAGCAGTGAAGCGATAAGGACAGGGGGGGGCACAGATACGCAGTATTTT. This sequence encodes CASSEAIRTGGGTDTQYF.